This TCR beta chain comes out of a study of CD4 T cells in relation to SARS-CoV-2 and coronaviruses. General study points: Monoreactive clones expanded significantly more to SARS-CoV-2 than crossreactive clones did.

Data came from immunoSEQ multiplex PCR; TCRdb stores just in-frame clones and leaves some out. This sample yields roughly 43,000 clones, of which approximately 80% are seen a single time; approximately 1.5% belongs to the top ten. Comment on this clone: Its antigen is undetermined.

The CDR3 is 23 amino acids. This chain connects TRBV1 to TRBJ1-4; the table names TRBD1, a call not compared with the DNA. TRBV1 is described as a pseudogene. The specimen sequenced was naive CD4+ T cells from PBMCs, cultured in vitro. Subset noted: naive CD4+ T cells isolated by negative enrichment. The sequence came from an adult with COVID-19. CDR3 in amino acids: CTSSLRDRGLVREPGPWREKLFF. In DNA, the CDR3 is TGCACCAGCAGCCTCCGGGACAGGGGTTTGGTCCGGGAGCCGGGCCCCTGGAGGGAAAAACTGTTTTTT.